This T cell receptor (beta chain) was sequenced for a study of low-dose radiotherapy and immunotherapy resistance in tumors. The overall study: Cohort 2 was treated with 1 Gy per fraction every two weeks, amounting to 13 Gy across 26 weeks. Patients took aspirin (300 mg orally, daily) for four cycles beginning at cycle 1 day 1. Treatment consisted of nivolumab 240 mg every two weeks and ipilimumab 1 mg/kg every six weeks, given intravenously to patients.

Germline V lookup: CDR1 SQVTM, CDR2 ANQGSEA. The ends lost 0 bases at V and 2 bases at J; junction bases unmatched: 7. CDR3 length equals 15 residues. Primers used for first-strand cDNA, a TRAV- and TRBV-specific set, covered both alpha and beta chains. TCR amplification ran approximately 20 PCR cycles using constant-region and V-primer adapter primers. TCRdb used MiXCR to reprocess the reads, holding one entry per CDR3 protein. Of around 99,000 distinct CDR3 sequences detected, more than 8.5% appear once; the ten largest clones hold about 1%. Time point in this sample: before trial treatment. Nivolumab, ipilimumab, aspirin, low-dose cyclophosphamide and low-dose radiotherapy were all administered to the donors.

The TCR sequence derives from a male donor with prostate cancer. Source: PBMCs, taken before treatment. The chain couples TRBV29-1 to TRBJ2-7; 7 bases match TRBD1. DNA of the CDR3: TGCAGCGTTGAAGAGACCGGGACAGCAACCTACGAGCAGTACTTC. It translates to CSVEETGTATYEQYF.